Shown below are 21 T cell receptor beta chains from a single sample sequenced in a study of T cells in Graves' hyperthyroidism and ophthalmopathy. TCR beta CDR3 regions were amplified from RNA transcripts. The primer set for the first-round RT-PCR of the TCR CDR3 was HTBI. From the multiplex PCR reads, TCRdb called clonotypes with MiXCR, one entry per CDR3 protein. The sample has a few hundred thousand distinct CDR3 sequences, around 14% seen once. The sequenced material came from blood. The source of these receptors is a woman in her twenties or thirties with Graves' hyperthyroidism.

This clonotype turned up a few times. The gene calls are TRBV20-1 and TRBJ2-7; TRBD2 might be the D (6 bases). The CDR3 is 14 residues long. Germline CDR1 is DFQATT and CDR2 is SNEGSKA (reference sequence). V lost 6 bases, J lost 6 bases, and 21 bases lay in between. CDR3 in amino acids: CSAPTLWDSREQYF. Here the CDR3 DNA reads TGCAGTGCCCCGACCCTATGGGACTCGCGCGAGCAGTACTTC.

The chain recombines TRBV19 with TRBJ2-1; a possible D gene is TRBD2 (6 bases). CDR1 and CDR2 (germline): LNHDA, SQIVND (reference sequence). The ends were cut back, 2 bases at V and 4 bases at J, with 15 bases in the middle. The CDR3 consists of 16 residues. The CDR3 loop is CASSITRDLKYNEQFF. Written as DNA, the CDR3 is TGTGCCAGTAGTATAACACGGGACTTGAAGTACAATGAGCAGTTCTTC.

The genes are TRBV10-3 and TRBJ2-2; the match to TRBD1 covers 8 bases. CDR1 and CDR2 from the germline V gene are ENHRY and SYGVKD. Unmatched junction bases numbered 10, after V lost 5 bases and J lost 2 bases. This CDR3 comprises 17 residues. The CDR3 loop reads CAISRTGNQLNTGELFF. The CDR3 nucleotides read TGTGCCATCAGTCGGACAGGGAATCAACTCAACACCGGGGAGCTGTTTTTT.

This clonotype turned up a few times. V and J are TRBV15 and TRBJ1-2, with D possibly being TRBD1 (5 bases). Deletions cut 0 bases from V and 6 bases from J, with 17 bases between. Germline lookup yields CDR1 LNHNV and CDR2 YYDKDF (reference sequence). CDR3 length: 16 residues. The CDR3 spells CATSRDLWAQTDGYTF. The CDR3 coding sequence is TGTGCCACCAGCAGAGATCTCTGGGCCCAGACAGATGGCTACACCTTC.

This clonotype showed up many times. The J gene is TRBJ2-1, the V gene TRBV20-1; TRBD2 matches 8 bases. Germline V lookup: CDR1 DFQATT, CDR2 SNEGSKA (reference sequence). The CDR3 length is 13 residues. V shed 3 bases and J 5 bases; nucleotides not matched to a gene: 3. The DNA of the CDR3 is TGCAGTGCTAGTAGCGGGAACCACAATGAGCAGTTCTTC. This gives the protein CSASSGNHNEQFF.

V is TRBV20-1 and J is TRBJ1-3; 9 bases agree with TRBD1. CDR1 is DFQATT, CDR2 SNEGSKA, per germline (reference sequence). V was pared by 2 bases and J by 4 bases, with 6 bases of the junction left unmatched. The CDR3 consists of 15 residues. CDR3 DNA: TGCAGTGCTAGATACAGGGGGCTCGAGGGAAACACCATATATTTT. Amino acid sequence: CSARYRGLEGNTIYF.

This clonotype was recorded many times. The chain combines TRBV27 with TRBJ1-4, with D possibly being TRBD1 (5 bases). Trimming cost V 3 bases and J 0 bases, with 17 bases left between them. The CDR3 has 18 amino acids. Germline CDR1 is MNHEY and CDR2 is SMNVEV (reference sequence). CDR3 amino acids: CASSFTSGTRATNEKLFF. CDR3 bases: TGTGCCAGCAGTTTCACTTCCGGGACCCGCGCAACTAATGAAAAACTGTTTTTT.

This clonotype has ten or more counts. The genes are TRBV30 and TRBJ2-1, with 16 bases aligning to TRBD2. CDR1 and CDR2 from the germline V gene are GTSNPN and SVGIG (reference sequence). The CDR3 contains 15 residues. Trimming cost V 3 bases and J 9 bases; bases outside gene matches: 5. CDR3 DNA: TGTGCCTGGAGCGGGGGACTAGCGGGAGGGACTGAGCAGTTCTTC. This sequence encodes CAWSGGLAGGTEQFF. The variable domain in full, completed from reference TRBV30 and TRBJ2-1, reads SQTIHQWPATLVQPVGSPLSLECTVEGTSNPNLYWYRQAAGRGLQLLFYSVGIGQISSEVPQNLSASRPQDRQFILSSKKLLLSDSGFYLCAWSGGLAGGTEQFFGPGTRLTVL.

This clonotype was counted at least ten times. This chain links TRBV7-6 with TRBJ2-7, with no clear D. The germline V gene encodes CDR1 SGHVS and CDR2 FNYEAQ. CDR3 length: 12 residues. V gave up 1 base and J gave up 5 bases, with 6 bases separating them. CDR3 nucleotide sequence: TGTGCCAGCAGCTTAGGGGGTGACGAGCAGTACTTC. Amino acids: CASSLGGDEQYF.

Many counts were recorded for this clonotype. CDR3 sequence (DNA): TGCAGTGCTAGAGGACTTGGACAGGGCTCCTACAATGAGCAGTTCTTC. Its protein is CSARGLGQGSYNEQFF. The chain links TRBV20-1 to TRBJ2-1; 8 positions agree with TRBD1. This CDR3 is built from 16 residues. Germline CDR1 DFQATT, CDR2 SNEGSKA (reference sequence). J gave up 0 bases and V 1 base, and 5 bases lay outside the gene matches.

This clonotype occurred many times. The chain joins TRBV5-5 to TRBJ2-6, with TRBD2 as a possible D gene (7 bases). The CDR3 extends over 17 amino acids. The V gene's germline CDR1 is SGHKS and CDR2 YYEKEE (reference sequence). V was shortened by 1 base and J by 2 bases, with 13 bases between the two germline ends. The CDR3 here is CASSLFQGRAGANVLTF. The CDR3 nucleotides read TGTGCCAGCAGCTTGTTCCAGGGGAGGGCTGGGGCCAACGTCCTGACTTTC.

The chain couples TRBV3-1 to TRBJ2-5; no reliable D call. Trimming took off 0 bases at V and 5 bases at J, with 13 bases between the two ends. This CDR3 is built from 15 residues. The V gene's germline CDR1 is LGHDT and CDR2 YNNKEL (reference sequence). CDR3 sequence reads: CASSQDSRIRETQYF. The DNA of the CDR3 is TGTGCCAGCAGCCAAGATAGCAGGATCCGGGAGACCCAGTACTTC.

This clonotype was detected a few times. The CDR3 region has the DNA TGTGCCAGCAGCTTATGGGATCAGCCCCAGCATTTT. Translated: CASSLWDQPQHF. This rearrangement joins TRBV7-9 to TRBJ1-5, with unresolved D. Germline V gene lookup returns CDR1 SEHNR and CDR2 FQNEAQ (reference sequence). The CDR3 loop spans 12 amino acids. Trimming took off 2 bases at V and 5 bases at J, with 4 bases between the two ends.

This clonotype showed up many times. The V gene is TRBV18, the J gene TRBJ2-7; TRBD2 aligns across 7 bases. From germline, CDR1 is KGHSH and CDR2 LQKENI. The CDR3 is 14 residues long. V trimming: 1 base; J trimming: 5 bases; junction bases outside the gene matches: 5. The CDR3 DNA reads as TGTGCCAGCTCACCACTCCTAGCGGAACACGAGCAGTACTTC. It encodes CASSPLLAEHEQYF. The entire variable domain, with the rest obtained from reference TRBV18 and TRBJ2-7, is as follows: NAGVMQNPRHLVRRRGQEARLRCSPMKGHSHVYWYRQLPEEGLKFMVYLQKENIIDESGMPKERFSAEFPKEGPSILRIQQVVRGDSAAYFCASSPLLAEHEQYFGPGTRLTVT.

As to this clonotype: An end of the junction differs from the germline gene, which may be a read error. V and J are TRBV28 and TRBJ2-1, with 13 bases identical to TRBD2. The CDR3 extends over 16 amino acids. Looked up from germline, CDR1 is MDHEN and CDR2 is SYDVKM. For the CDR3, the DNA is TGTGCCACTCGGACTAGCGGGAGTGTGGAGTACAGTGAGCAGTTCTTC. Amino acids: CATRTSGSVEYSEQFF.

This clonotype has ten or more counts. The chain employs TRBV27 and TRBJ2-7; 13 positions agree with TRBD2. CDR3 length: 16 residues. With V trimmed by 5 bases and J by 1 base, 5 bases remained unmatched. CDR1 is MNHEY, CDR2 SMNVEV, per germline (reference sequence). The CDR3 region is CASSPTSGRASYEQYF. In DNA, the CDR3 is TGTGCCAGCAGTCCCACTAGCGGGAGGGCATCCTACGAGCAGTACTTC.

J is TRBJ1-1 and V is TRBV30, with a tentative D call TRBD1 (5 bases). The CDR3 contains 11 residues. The V end was cut by 8 bases, the J end by 6 bases, with 13 bases between. Germline CDR1 and CDR2: GTSNPN and SVGIG (reference sequence). CDR3 loop: CASMRGSEAFF. Written as DNA, the CDR3 is TGTGCCAGTATGAGGGGATCTGAAGCTTTCTTT.

This clonotype appeared many times. The genes are TRBV12-3 or TRBV12-4 and TRBJ2-1, with D possibly TRBD2 on 6 matching bases. There are 11 residues in the CDR3. V shed 4 bases and J shed 13 bases, with 11 bases lying between them. The CDR3 bases are TGTGCCAGCAGTTACCGGGACTCCCAGTTCTTC. Amino acid sequence: CASSYRDSQFF.

This clonotype came up a few times. V and J are TRBV6-5 and TRBJ1-4; D is perhaps TRBD1 (5 bases). Trimming removed 1 base from V and 8 bases from J, with 14 bases in between. Germline V CDR1 and CDR2: MNHEY, SVGAGI. This CDR3 comprises 15 residues. For the CDR3, the DNA is TGTGCCAGCAGTTACTTGGGACCGGGAAAGGAAAAACTGTTTTTT. Translated, it gives CASSYLGPGKEKLFF.

This clonotype was seen at least ten times. The gene calls are TRBV27 and TRBJ2-7; perhaps TRBD2 as D (6 bases). Germline values: CDR1 MNHEY, CDR2 SMNVEV (reference sequence). The V gene lost 5 bases and the J gene lost 3 bases, with 17 bases spanning the gap. This CDR3 region has 15 residues. CDR3 loop: CASSPTPGTFYEQYF. Written as DNA, the CDR3 is TGTGCCAGCAGTCCCACACCCGGGACTTTCTACGAGCAGTACTTC.

This clonotype was recorded at least ten times. The J gene is TRBJ1-1, the V gene TRBV5-1; no definite D call. Germline-derived CDR1 and CDR2 are SGHRS and YFSETQ. V was cut by 2 bases and J by 4 bases, with 9 bases left in between. CDR3 length: 13 amino acids. CDR3 amino acids: CASSFSEGTEAFF. CDR3 nucleotide sequence: TGCGCCAGCAGCTTTTCAGAAGGCACTGAAGCTTTCTTT.